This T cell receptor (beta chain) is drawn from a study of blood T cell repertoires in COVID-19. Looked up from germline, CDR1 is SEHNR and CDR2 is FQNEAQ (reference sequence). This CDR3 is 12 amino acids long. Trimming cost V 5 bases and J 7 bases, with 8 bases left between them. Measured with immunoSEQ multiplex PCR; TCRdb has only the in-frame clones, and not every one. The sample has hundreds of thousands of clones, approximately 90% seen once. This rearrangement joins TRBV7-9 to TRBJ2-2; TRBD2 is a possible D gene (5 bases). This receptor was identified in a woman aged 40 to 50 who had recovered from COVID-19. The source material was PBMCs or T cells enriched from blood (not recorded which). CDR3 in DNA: TGTGCCAGCAGCCCGGGGTACGGGGAGCTGTTTTTT. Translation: CASSPGYGELFF.